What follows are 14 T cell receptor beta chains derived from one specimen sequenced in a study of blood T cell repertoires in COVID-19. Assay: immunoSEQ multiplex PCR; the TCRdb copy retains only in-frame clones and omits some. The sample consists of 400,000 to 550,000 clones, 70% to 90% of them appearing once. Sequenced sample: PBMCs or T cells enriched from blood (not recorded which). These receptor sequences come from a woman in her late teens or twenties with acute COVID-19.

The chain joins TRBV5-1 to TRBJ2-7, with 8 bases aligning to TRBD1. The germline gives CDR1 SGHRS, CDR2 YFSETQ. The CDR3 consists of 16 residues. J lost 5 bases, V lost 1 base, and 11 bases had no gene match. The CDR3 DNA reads TGCGCCAGCAGCTTGTCGGGGCCCACAGGGGGGCACGAGCAGTACTTC. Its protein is CASSLSGPTGGHEQYF.

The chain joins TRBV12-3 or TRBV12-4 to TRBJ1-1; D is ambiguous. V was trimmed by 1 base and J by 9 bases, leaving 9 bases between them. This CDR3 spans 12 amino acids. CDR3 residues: CASSLDLGKAFF. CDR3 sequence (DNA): TGTGCCAGCAGTTTAGACCTCGGGAAAGCTTTCTTT.

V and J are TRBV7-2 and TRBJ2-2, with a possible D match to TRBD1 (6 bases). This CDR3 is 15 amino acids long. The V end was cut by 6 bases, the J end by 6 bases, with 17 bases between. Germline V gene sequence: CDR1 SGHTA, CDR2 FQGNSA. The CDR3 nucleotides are TGTGCCAGCAGTTCGCCAGGGACAACGGCCGGGGAGCTGTTTTTT. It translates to CASSSPGTTAGELFF.

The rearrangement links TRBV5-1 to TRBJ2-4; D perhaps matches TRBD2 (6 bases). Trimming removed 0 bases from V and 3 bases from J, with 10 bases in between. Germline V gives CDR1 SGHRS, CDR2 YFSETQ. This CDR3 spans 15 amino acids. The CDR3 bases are TGCGCCAGCAGCTTGGCCGGGGGAGACAAAAACATTCAGTACTTC. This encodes CASSLAGGDKNIQYF.

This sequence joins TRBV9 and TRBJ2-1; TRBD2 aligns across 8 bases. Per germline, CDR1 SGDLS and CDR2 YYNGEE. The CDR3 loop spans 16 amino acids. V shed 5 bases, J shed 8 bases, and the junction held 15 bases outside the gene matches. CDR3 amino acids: CASSRKLAGTGYEQFF. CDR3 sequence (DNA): TGTGCCAGCAGTCGCAAATTAGCGGGAACAGGCTATGAGCAGTTCTTC.

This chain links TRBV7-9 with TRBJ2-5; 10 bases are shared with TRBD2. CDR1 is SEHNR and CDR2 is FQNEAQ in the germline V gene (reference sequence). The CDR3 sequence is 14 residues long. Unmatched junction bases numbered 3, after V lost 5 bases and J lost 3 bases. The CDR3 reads CASSVLAGKETQYF. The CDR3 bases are TGTGCCAGCAGCGTACTAGCGGGGAAAGAGACCCAGTACTTC.

The CDR3 DNA sequence: TGCGCCAGCAGCCAAGATCATAGCAGGGGGTCCTATGGCTACACCTTC. Translation: CASSQDHSRGSYGYTF. V is TRBV4-3 and J is TRBJ1-2; the match to TRBD1 covers 7 bases. The V gene end was trimmed by 0 bases and the J gene end by 4 bases; junction bases not matched to a gene: 8. The CDR3 is 16 residues long. Germline loops: CDR1 LGHNA, CDR2 YSLEER.

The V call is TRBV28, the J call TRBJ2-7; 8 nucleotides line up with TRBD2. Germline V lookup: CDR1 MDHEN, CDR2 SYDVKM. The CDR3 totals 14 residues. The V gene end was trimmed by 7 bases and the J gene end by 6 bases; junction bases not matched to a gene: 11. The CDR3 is CASNPGLENREQYF. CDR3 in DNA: TGTGCCAGCAACCCGGGACTAGAAAATCGCGAGCAGTACTTC.

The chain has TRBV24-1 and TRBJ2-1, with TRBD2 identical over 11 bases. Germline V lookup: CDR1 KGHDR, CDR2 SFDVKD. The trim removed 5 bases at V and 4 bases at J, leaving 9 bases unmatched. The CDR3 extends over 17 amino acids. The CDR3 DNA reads TGTGCCACCAGTGCTCCCGCCGGGACTAGCGGATACAATGAGCAGTTCTTC. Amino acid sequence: CATSAPAGTSGYNEQFF.

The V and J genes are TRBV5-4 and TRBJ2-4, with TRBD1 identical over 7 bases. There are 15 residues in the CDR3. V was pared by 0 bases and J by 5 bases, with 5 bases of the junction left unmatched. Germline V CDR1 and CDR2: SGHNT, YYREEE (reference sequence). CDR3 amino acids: CASSLELGTENIQYF. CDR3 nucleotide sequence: TGTGCCAGCAGCTTGGAGCTAGGGACAGAAAACATTCAGTACTTC.

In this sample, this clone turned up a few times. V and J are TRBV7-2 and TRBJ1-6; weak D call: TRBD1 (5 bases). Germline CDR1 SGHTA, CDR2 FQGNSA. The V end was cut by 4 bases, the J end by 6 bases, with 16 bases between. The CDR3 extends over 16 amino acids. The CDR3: CASSSVARVGNSPLHF. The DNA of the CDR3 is TGTGCCAGCAGCTCCGTTGCCAGGGTCGGTAATTCACCCCTCCACTTT.

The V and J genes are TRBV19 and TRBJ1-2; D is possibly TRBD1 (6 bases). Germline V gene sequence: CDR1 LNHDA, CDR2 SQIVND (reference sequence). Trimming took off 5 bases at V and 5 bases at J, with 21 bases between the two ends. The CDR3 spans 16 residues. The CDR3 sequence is CASSGGPGPSRYGYTF. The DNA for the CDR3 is TGTGCCAGTAGTGGGGGCCCGGGACCCTCTAGATATGGCTACACCTTC.

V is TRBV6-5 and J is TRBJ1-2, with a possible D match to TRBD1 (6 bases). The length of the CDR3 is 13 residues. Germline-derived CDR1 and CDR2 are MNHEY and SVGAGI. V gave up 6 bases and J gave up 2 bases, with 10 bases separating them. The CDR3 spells CASSQDRNYGYTF. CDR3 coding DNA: TGTGCCAGCAGCCAAGACAGGAACTATGGCTACACCTTC.

CDR3 sequence: CASSVNSNLNTEAFF. In DNA, the CDR3 is TGTGCCAGTAGTGTGAACAGCAACCTGAACACTGAAGCTTTCTTT. The chain carries TRBV19 and TRBJ1-1; D is uncertain. This CDR3 is built from 15 residues. Between the trimmed V and J ends, which lost 5 bases and 0 bases, there was a span of 13 bases. Germline loops: CDR1 LNHDA, CDR2 SQIVND (reference sequence).